Each of the 3 T cell receptor beta chains below was sequenced from the same sample in a study of shared clonotypes between healthy human individuals. It was CD45RO-negative cells, positively selected for CCR7, that made up naive CD8 cells, with terminally differentiated effector memory CD45RA+ cells excluded. The method was immunoSEQ multiplex PCR; TCRdb's version includes in-frame clones alone and lacks a portion of them. The data contain about 2.2 million clones, about 93% of them seen just once; the ten biggest clones take up 1.5% to 2%. Material for sequencing was naive CD8+ T cells from PBMCs. These TCRs come from a man aged 18 to 29 in good health. Some clones in this sample may be carry-over from other donors' samples.

As regards this clone: The sample has other DNA sequences that encode this CDR3 too. The chain links TRBV11-2 to TRBJ2-5, with D possibly being TRBD2 (5 bases). The CDR3 is 12 residues long. Germline loops: CDR1 SGHAT, CDR2 FQNNGV. Trimming cost V 4 bases and J 2 bases, with 5 bases left between them. The CDR3 region is CASSSGQETQYF. Written as DNA, the CDR3 is TGTGCCAGCAGCTCGGGACAAGAGACCCAGTACTTC.

On this clone: Different DNA sequences within this sample yield the same CDR3. The chain has TRBV5-6 and TRBJ2-7, with D unresolved. The CDR3 runs to 13 residues. The germline V and J ends were trimmed by 0 bases and 0 bases, with 4 bases remaining between them. CDR1 and CDR2 (germline): SGHDT, YYEEEE. The CDR3, as DNA: TGTGCCAGCAGCTTGGGCAGCTCCTACGAGCAGTACTTC. Residues: CASSLGSSYEQYF.

This clone occurred once. V usage is TRBV7-9 and J usage is TRBJ2-1; D not certain. This CDR3 is built from 15 residues. Deletions cut 4 bases from V and 0 bases from J, with 10 bases between. Germline assignment: CDR1 SEHNR and CDR2 FQNEAQ (reference sequence). Here the CDR3 DNA reads TGTGCCAGCAGCTCTGGGTATAGCTCCTACAATGAGCAGTTCTTC. This translates into CASSSGYSSYNEQFF.